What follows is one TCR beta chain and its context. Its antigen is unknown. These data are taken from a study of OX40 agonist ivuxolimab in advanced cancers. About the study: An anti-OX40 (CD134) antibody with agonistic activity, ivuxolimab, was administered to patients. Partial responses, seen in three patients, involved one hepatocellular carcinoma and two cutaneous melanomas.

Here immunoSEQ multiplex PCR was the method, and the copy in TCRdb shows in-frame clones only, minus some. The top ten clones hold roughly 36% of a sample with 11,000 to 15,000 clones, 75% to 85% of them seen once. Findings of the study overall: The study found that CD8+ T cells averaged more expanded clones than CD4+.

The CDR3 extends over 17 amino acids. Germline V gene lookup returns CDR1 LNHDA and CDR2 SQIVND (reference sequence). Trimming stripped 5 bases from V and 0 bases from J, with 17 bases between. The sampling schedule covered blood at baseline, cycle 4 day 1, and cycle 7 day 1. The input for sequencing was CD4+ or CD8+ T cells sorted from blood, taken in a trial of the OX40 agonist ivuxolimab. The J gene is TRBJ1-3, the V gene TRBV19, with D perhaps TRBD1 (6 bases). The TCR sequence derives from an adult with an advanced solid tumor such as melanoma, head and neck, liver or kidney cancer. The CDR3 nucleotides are TGTGCCAGTAGTCCCCAGATGACAGGATACTCTGGAAACACCATATATTTT. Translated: CASSPQMTGYSGNTIYF.